The clone carrying this TCR beta chain has at least ten counts. The junction departs from germline at one end; a sequencing error may be responsible. This sample includes further DNA sequences coding for the same CDR3. These data come from a study of blood T cell repertoires in COVID-19. In the study overall: Sample material is recorded as cDNA or gDNA derived from T cells, B-cell-depleted T cells, or PBMCs.

Profiling relied on immunoSEQ multiplex PCR, and the TCRdb table lists in-frame clones only, not all of them. This sample has more than 250,000 clones, with about nine tenths found just once. All enrollees were about 18 to 89 years old and from 20 to 25 US areas. Cohorts were determined from participant-reported clinical history. Germline CDR1 reads SGHRS; CDR2 reads YFSETQ. The CDR3 contains 16 residues. The J gene is TRBJ1-1, the V gene TRBV5-1, with D maybe TRBD1 (6 bases). Sequencing was carried out using PBMCs or T cells enriched from blood (not recorded which). This TCR was sampled from a woman aged 18-29 years who had recovered from COVID-19. The CDR3 sequence is CARSLLGGGGGTEAFF. As DNA, the CDR3 is TGCGCCCGCAGCTTGCTCGGGGGCGGGGGGGGCACTGAAGCTTTCTTT.